This T cell receptor (beta chain) was captured in a study of T cell repertoires in ileal Crohn's disease. Study-wide results and limits: Active smokers at surgery had more clonal expansions than non-smokers. Compared with CD4 T cells, sorted CD8 cells carried more expanded clones. All patients with clonality above 26.8% had endoscopic recurrence.

A word on this clone: Its specificity is unknown.

TCRdb keeps only in-frame clones here, not all; method: immunoSEQ multiplex PCR. This sample yields 7,000 to 9,500 clones, of which approximately 96% are seen a single time; roughly 0.2% belongs to the top ten. Germline trimming cut 3 bases from V and 5 bases from J; bases unmatched to any gene: 5. CDR3 length: 15 amino acids. In germline, CDR1 is MNHNS, CDR2 SASEGT. The receptor was isolated from an adult with Crohn's disease. Material: ileal tissue. This sequence joins TRBV6-1 and TRBJ2-3; 10 nucleotides agree with TRBD1. The chain's CDR3 is CASSDRDRGLDTQYF. In DNA, the CDR3 is TGTGCCAGCAGTGACCGGGACAGGGGTTTAGATACGCAGTATTTT.